The next 25 T cell receptor beta chains were all read from a single sample in a study of HIV-infected children after antiretroviral therapy interruption (dated by TCRdb to about 2019). Library generation was performed with 3' RACE. Instrument on record: Illumina MiSeq. To correct PCR amplification bias, TCR libraries were generated from RNA with a 3' RACE protocol that used unique molecular identifiers. TCRdb trimmed public reads at Q25 via fastp, called clones via MiXCR and kept in-frame beta chains. Each entry merges the rows of one CDR3 protein and shows their most common DNA and genes. The sample table contains 30,000 to 50,000 distinct CDR3 sequences; only one count was recorded for about 6% of them. The ten largest make up approximately 1% of the sample. This sample's treatment or condition label indicates: PENTA 11 planned treatment interruption arm or continuous ART arm. The sample in question was CD45RA+ CD4+ T cells from PBMCs, pooled from several time points, obtained from a donor given antiretroviral therapy, either interrupted or continuous. The cell subset or site label of this sample denotes: naive CD4+ CD45RA+ CD45RO- T cells. The source is a pool of human donors with HIV.

This clonotype was counted a few times. J is TRBJ1-4 and V is TRBV6-5, with a weak D call TRBD1 (6 bases). CDR3 size: 13 residues. The V end was cut by 10 bases, the J end by 3 bases, with 12 bases between. CDR1 and CDR2 from the germline V gene are MNHEY and SVGAGI. This chain's CDR3 is CATQGFANEKLFF. The CDR3 coding sequence is TGTGCCACCCAGGGGTTTGCTAATGAAAAACTGTTTTTT.

The V and J genes are TRBV28 and TRBJ2-7, with TRBD1 matching over 12 bases. Germline values: CDR1 MDHEN, CDR2 SYDVKM. J was trimmed by 7 bases and V by 5 bases; bases with no gene match: 9. The CDR3 extends over 15 amino acids. The CDR3 spells CASSTRDRGREEQYF. The CDR3 DNA reads TGTGCCAGCAGTACCCGGGACAGGGGGCGCGAAGAGCAGTACTTC.

This clonotype was found a few times. The rearrangement uses TRBV20-1 and TRBJ1-2; D might be TRBD1 (5 bases). This CDR3 spans 17 amino acids. The V end lost 3 bases, the J end lost 0 bases, and 20 bases lay between the germline ends. Germline-derived CDR1 and CDR2 are DFQATT and SNEGSKA (reference sequence). CDR3 amino acids: CSASFPRPGPTNYGYTF. DNA for the CDR3: TGCAGTGCTAGTTTCCCCCGCCCAGGGCCAACTAACTATGGCTACACCTTC.

In its sample, this clonotype was seen a few times. This chain links TRBV4-1 with TRBJ2-6; a weak D match, TRBD1 (5 bases). Germline V gene data show CDR1 as MGHRA and CDR2 as YSYEKL. This CDR3 comprises 20 residues. Trimming stripped 1 base from V and 0 bases from J, with 19 bases between. Here the CDR3 DNA reads TGCGCCAGCAGCCAAGTTGGGGCCCGGGCAGATACCTCTGGGGCCAACGTCCTGACTTTC. It translates to CASSQVGARADTSGANVLTF.

This clonotype was seen at least ten times. The chain couples TRBV7-3 to TRBJ2-5, with 8 nucleotides matching TRBD2. Germline V gene data show CDR1 as SGHTA and CDR2 as FQGTGA. Germline trimming cut 5 bases from V and 4 bases from J; bases unmatched to any gene: 3. This CDR3 region has 13 residues. CDR3 sequence: CASSPGLAETQYF. The CDR3 bases are TGTGCCAGCAGCCCAGGACTAGCAGAGACCCAGTACTTC. The full variable domain, completed using reference TRBV7-3 and TRBJ2-5, is GAGVSQTPSNKVTEKGKYVELRCDPISGHTALYWYRQSLGQGPEFLIYFQGTGAADDSGLPNDRFFAVRPEGSVSTLKIQRTERGDSAVYLCASSPGLAETQYFGPGTRLLVL.

This clonotype was observed at least ten times. This chain connects TRBV29-1 to TRBJ1-1, with D unresolved. The V and J ends lost 1 base and 2 bases respectively, with 17 bases between them. Germline CDR1 reads SQVTM; CDR2 reads ANQGSEA. The CDR3 covers 16 residues. In nucleotides, the CDR3 is TGCAGCGTTGAAGGAATCGGAGGCAGGCAAAACACTGAAGCTTTCTTT. It is translated as CSVEGIGGRQNTEAFF.

In this sample, this clonotype turned up many times. The chain couples TRBV3-1 to TRBJ2-7, with D possibly matching TRBD2 (6 bases). The CDR3 loop spans 14 amino acids. Trimming shortened V by 4 bases and J by 3 bases, and 13 bases separated the two germline ends. CDR1 is LGHDT and CDR2 is YNNKEL in the germline V gene (reference sequence). The CDR3 sequence: CASSRDGGDYEQYF. The CDR3 nucleotides are TGTGCCAGCAGCCGAGACGGAGGGGACTACGAGCAGTACTTC.

This clonotype was seen a handful of times. This chain uses TRBV11-2 with TRBJ2-5; 7 nucleotides match TRBD2. The CDR3 sequence is 15 residues long. Losses at the gene ends were 2 bases for V and 1 base for J; bases not matched to a gene: 4. Per germline, CDR1 SGHAT and CDR2 FQNNGV. CDR3 nucleotides: TGTGCCAGCAGCTTATCAGCGGGGCCCCAAGAGACCCAGTACTTC. This codes for CASSLSAGPQETQYF.

This clonotype was picked up a small number of times. The chain recombines TRBV29-1 with TRBJ2-2; 8 positions agree with TRBD1. The CDR3 extends over 15 amino acids. The germline gives CDR1 SQVTM, CDR2 ANQGSEA. The V segment lost 3 bases and the J segment 4 bases; nucleotides outside the gene matches: 7. CDR3: CSVDRDRGTTGELFF. The CDR3 bases are TGCAGCGTTGATAGAGACAGGGGAACCACCGGGGAGCTGTTTTTT.

This clonotype was seen repeatedly, ten times or more. The chain employs TRBV7-9 and TRBJ2-6, with 11 bases fitting TRBD2. The germline V gene has CDR1 SEHNR and CDR2 FQNEAQ (reference sequence). The V and J ends lost 7 bases and 0 bases, in that order; junction bases with no gene match: 8. CDR3 size: 18 residues. The DNA of the CDR3 is TGTGCCAGCACTATACTAGCGGGAGTGGCCTCTGGGGCCAACGTCCTGACTTTC. This sequence encodes CASTILAGVASGANVLTF.

The CDR3: CASSLVASGGTDTQYF. The CDR3 DNA sequence: TGTGCCAGCAGCTTAGTTGCTAGCGGGGGCACAGATACGCAGTATTTT. This chain joins TRBV11-3 and TRBJ2-3; the match to TRBD2 covers 9 bases. The CDR3 spans 16 residues. V dropped 1 base and J dropped 1; count of bases not matched to a gene: 3. Germline-derived CDR1 and CDR2 are SGHNT and YENEEA. The entire variable domain, with the rest obtained from reference TRBV11-3 and TRBJ2-3, is as follows: EAGVVQSPRYKIIEKKQPVAFWCNPISGHNTLYWYLQNLGQGPELLIRYENEEAVDDSQLPKDRFSAERLKGVDSTLKIQPAELGDSAVYLCASSLVASGGTDTQYFGPGTRLTVL.

This clonotype came up many times. CDR3 nucleotide sequence: TGTGCCAGCAGCCCGACAGGGTTGAACACTGAAGCTTTCTTT. It translates to CASSPTGLNTEAFF. V is TRBV12-3 or TRBV12-4 and J is TRBJ1-1; 7 nucleotides align to TRBD1. V trimming: 6 bases; J trimming: 0 bases; junction bases outside the gene matches: 4. CDR3 length: 14 amino acids.

This clonotype was seen repeatedly, ten times or more. The rearrangement uses TRBV4-1 and TRBJ2-3; unclear D gene. Looked up from germline, CDR1 is MGHRA and CDR2 is YSYEKL. With 0 bases removed from V and 2 bases from J, the gap between germline ends came to 9 bases. This CDR3 region has 15 residues. The CDR3 nucleotides are TGCGCCAGCAGCCAAGACGTAGGATTCACAGATACGCAGTATTTT. Residues: CASSQDVGFTDTQYF.

This clonotype was seen ten or more times. The chain links TRBV7-2 to TRBJ2-1; a weak D match, TRBD2 (5 bases). This CDR3 has 11 residues. The V end lost 8 bases, the J end lost 6 bases, and 8 bases lay between the germline ends. The germline V gene has CDR1 SGHTA and CDR2 FQGNSA. The CDR3 DNA sequence: TGTGCCAGCGCTCGGGGCAATGAGCAGTTCTTC. As protein: CASARGNEQFF.

This clonotype was counted at least ten times. This chain uses TRBV12-3 or TRBV12-4 with TRBJ2-7; 8 bases are shared with TRBD2. The CDR3 is 14 residues long. After removal of 5 bases from V and 2 bases from J, the junction contained 5 bases not matched to a gene. The CDR3: CASSTFSGTYEQYF. DNA of the CDR3: TGTGCCAGCAGTACCTTTAGCGGGACCTACGAGCAGTACTTC.

There are many counts of this clonotype. The genes are TRBV28 and TRBJ2-2; 12 nucleotides line up with TRBD2. Germline CDR1 reads MDHEN; CDR2 reads SYDVKM. CDR3 length equals 17 residues. The V gene end was trimmed by 6 bases and the J gene end by 0 bases; junction bases not matched to a gene: 5. This chain's CDR3 is CASRATSGSPNTGELFF. The CDR3 DNA is TGTGCCAGCAGAGCGACTAGCGGGAGCCCGAACACCGGGGAGCTGTTTTTT.

This clonotype was picked up many times. The rearrangement joins TRBV28 to TRBJ2-7; D remains unclear. Germline CDR1 reads MDHEN; CDR2 reads SYDVKM. The V end lost 8 bases, the J end lost 4 bases, and 15 bases lay between the germline ends. The CDR3 runs to 13 residues. DNA for the CDR3: TGTGCCAGCGAAAAGGGCAGCCCGTACGAGCAGTACTTC. Translation: CASEKGSPYEQYF.

The chain employs TRBV19 and TRBJ2-3; 7 bases fit TRBD1. There are 13 residues in the CDR3. With V trimmed by 6 bases and J by 3 bases, 3 bases remained unmatched. Per the germline V gene, CDR1 is LNHDA and CDR2 is SQIVND (reference sequence). The CDR3 spells CASSRQGTDTQYF. The CDR3 coding sequence is TGTGCCAGTAGCAGACAGGGAACAGATACGCAGTATTTT.

This clonotype ranks as medium-sized (0.01 to 0.1%). The CDR3 sequence is CASSRDRVATYNSPLHF. DNA for the CDR3: TGTGCCAGCTCACGGGACAGGGTGGCGACCTATAATTCACCCCTCCACTTT. V usage is TRBV18 and J usage is TRBJ1-6; TRBD1 agrees at 9 bases. From germline, CDR1 is KGHSH and CDR2 LQKENI. Trimming took 4 bases from V and 2 from J; bases not matched to a gene: 6. CDR3 length: 17 amino acids.

V gene TRBV11-2 combines with J gene TRBJ2-3, with D perhaps matching TRBD1 (6 bases). Deletions cut 0 bases from V and 4 bases from J, with 11 bases between. The germline CDR1 and CDR2 sequences are SGHAT and FQNNGV. CDR3 length: 15 residues. As DNA, the CDR3 is TGTGCCAGCAGCTTAGATCGCTCAGGGGCAGATACGCAGTATTTT. This codes for CASSLDRSGADTQYF.

This clonotype was observed many times. The chain has TRBV7-2 and TRBJ1-2; 8 bases map to TRBD1. Germline V gene data show CDR1 as SGHTA and CDR2 as FQGNSA. This CDR3 contains 15 residues. V lost 4 bases and J lost 4; bases outside the gene matches: 8. This chain's CDR3 is CASSSAGTGVYGYTF. The CDR3, as DNA: TGTGCCAGCAGCTCCGCCGGGACAGGAGTCTATGGCTACACCTTC.

The table lists this clonotype with many counts. V and J are TRBV7-2 and TRBJ2-7; D is perhaps TRBD2 (5 bases). This CDR3 is built from 16 residues. CDR1 and CDR2 (germline): SGHTA, FQGNSA. V was cut by 3 bases and J by 2 bases, with 17 bases left in between. The CDR3 loop reads CASSFRAGGQTYEQYF. The CDR3 nucleotides are TGTGCCAGCAGCTTCAGAGCCGGCGGGCAGACCTACGAGCAGTACTTC.

This clonotype has a count of ten or more. This chain connects TRBV27 to TRBJ2-6; D may be TRBD1 (5 bases). This CDR3 has 16 amino acids. The V end was cut by 6 bases, the J end by 2 bases, with 14 bases between. Germline CDR1 is MNHEY and CDR2 is SMNVEV (reference sequence). CDR3 nucleotide sequence: TGTGCCAGCAGCAGAGGACAAAACGCTGGGGCCAACGTCCTGACTTTC. This sequence encodes CASSRGQNAGANVLTF.

This clonotype was seen ten or more times. The genes are TRBV12-3 or TRBV12-4 and TRBJ2-7, with D uncertain. V was clipped by 1 base and J by 2 bases, with 9 bases between them. The CDR3 sequence is 14 residues long. CDR3 loop: CASSLVGYTYEQYF. The CDR3 region has the DNA TGTGCCAGCAGTTTAGTGGGTTATACCTACGAGCAGTACTTC.

This clonotype was counted many times. The rearrangement uses TRBV6-5 and TRBJ1-2; no firm D call. The CDR3 spans 13 residues. With 8 bases removed from V and 7 bases from J, the gap between germline ends came to 17 bases. CDR1 is MNHEY and CDR2 is SVGAGI in the germline V gene. The chain's CDR3 is CASRPVNYSGYTF. DNA of the CDR3: TGTGCCAGCCGACCCGTTAATTACTCTGGCTACACCTTC.